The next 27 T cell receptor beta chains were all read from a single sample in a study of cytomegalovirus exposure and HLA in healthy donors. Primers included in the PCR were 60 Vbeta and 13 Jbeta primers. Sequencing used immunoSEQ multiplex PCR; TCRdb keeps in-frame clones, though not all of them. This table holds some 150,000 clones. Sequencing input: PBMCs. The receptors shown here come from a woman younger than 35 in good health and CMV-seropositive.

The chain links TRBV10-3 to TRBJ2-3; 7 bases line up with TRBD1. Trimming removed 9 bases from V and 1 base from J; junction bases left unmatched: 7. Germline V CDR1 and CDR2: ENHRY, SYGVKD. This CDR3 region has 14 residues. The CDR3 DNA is TGTGCCATTTCCCGGGACAGCGGCACAGATACGCAGTATTTT. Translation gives CAISRDSGTDTQYF.

For the CDR3, the DNA is TGTGCCAGCAGCTTGCGGACAGGAGGGAGACTAGGCCAAAATCAGCCCCAGCATTTT. Translating it yields CASSLRTGGRLGQNQPQHF. This chain links TRBV5-5 with TRBJ1-5, with 7 bases aligning to TRBD1. This CDR3 region has 19 residues. J gave up 4 bases and V 1 base, and 17 bases lay outside the gene matches. Germline-derived CDR1 and CDR2 are SGHKS and YYEKEE (reference sequence).

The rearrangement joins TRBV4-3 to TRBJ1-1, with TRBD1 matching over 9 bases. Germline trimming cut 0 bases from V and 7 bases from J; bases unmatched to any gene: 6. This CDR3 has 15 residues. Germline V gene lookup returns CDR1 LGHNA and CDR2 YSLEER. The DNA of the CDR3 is TGCGCCAGCAGCCAAGATGGACAGGGGCGAAGTGAAGCTTTCTTT. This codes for CASSQDGQGRSEAFF.

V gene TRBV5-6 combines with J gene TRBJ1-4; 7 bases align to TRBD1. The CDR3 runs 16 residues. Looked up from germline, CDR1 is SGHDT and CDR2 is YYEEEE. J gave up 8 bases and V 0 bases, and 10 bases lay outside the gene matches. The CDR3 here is CASSLDLTGHREKLFF. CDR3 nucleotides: TGTGCCAGCAGCTTGGACCTGACAGGGCATCGGGAAAAACTGTTTTTT. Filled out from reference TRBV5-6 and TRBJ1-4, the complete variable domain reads DAGVTQSPTHLIKTRGQQVTLRCSPKSGHDTVSWYQQALGQGPQFIFQYYEEEERQRGNFPDRFSGHQFPNYSSELNVNALLLGDSALYLCASSLDLTGHREKLFFGSGTQLSVL.

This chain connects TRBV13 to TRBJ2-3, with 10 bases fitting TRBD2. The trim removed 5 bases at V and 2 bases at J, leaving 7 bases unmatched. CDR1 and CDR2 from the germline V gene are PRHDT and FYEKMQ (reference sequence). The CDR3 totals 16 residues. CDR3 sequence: CASSPLAGEPTDTQYF. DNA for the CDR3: TGTGCCAGCAGCCCCCTAGCGGGAGAACCCACAGATACGCAGTATTTT. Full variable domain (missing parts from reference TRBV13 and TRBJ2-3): AAGVIQSPRHLIKEKRETATLKCYPIPRHDTVYWYQQGPGQDPQFLISFYEKMQSDKGSIPDRFSAQQFSDYHSELNMSSLELGDSALYFCASSPLAGEPTDTQYFGPGTRLTVL.

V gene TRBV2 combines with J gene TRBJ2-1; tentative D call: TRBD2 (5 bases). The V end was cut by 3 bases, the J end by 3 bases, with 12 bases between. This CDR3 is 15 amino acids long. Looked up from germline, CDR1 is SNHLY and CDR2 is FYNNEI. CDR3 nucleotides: TGTGCCAGCAGTGATGAGAGGGCCGACTACAATGAGCAGTTCTTC. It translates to CASSDERADYNEQFF.

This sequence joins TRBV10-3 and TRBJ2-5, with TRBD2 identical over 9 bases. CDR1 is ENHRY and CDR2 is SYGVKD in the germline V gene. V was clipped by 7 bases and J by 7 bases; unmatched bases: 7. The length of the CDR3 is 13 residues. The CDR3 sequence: CAIMEVLAGTQYF. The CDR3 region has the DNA TGTGCCATCATGGAGGTACTAGCGGGGACCCAGTACTTC.

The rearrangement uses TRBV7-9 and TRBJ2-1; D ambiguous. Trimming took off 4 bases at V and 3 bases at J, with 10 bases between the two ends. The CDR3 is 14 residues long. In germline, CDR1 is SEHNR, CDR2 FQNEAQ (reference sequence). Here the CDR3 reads CASSYLESYNEQFF. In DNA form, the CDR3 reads TGTGCCAGCAGCTACCTGGAGAGCTACAATGAGCAGTTCTTC.

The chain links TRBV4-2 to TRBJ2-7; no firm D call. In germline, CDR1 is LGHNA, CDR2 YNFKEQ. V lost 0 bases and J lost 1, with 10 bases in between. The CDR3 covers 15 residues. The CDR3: CASSQDLEDSYEQYF. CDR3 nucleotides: TGTGCCAGCAGCCAAGATTTAGAGGATTCCTACGAGCAGTACTTC.

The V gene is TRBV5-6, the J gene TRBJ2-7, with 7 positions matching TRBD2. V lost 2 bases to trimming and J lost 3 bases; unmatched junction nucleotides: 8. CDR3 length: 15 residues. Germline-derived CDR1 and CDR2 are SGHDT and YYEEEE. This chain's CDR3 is CASSLQTSSNYEQYF. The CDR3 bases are TGTGCCAGCAGCTTACAGACTAGCAGTAACTACGAGCAGTACTTC.

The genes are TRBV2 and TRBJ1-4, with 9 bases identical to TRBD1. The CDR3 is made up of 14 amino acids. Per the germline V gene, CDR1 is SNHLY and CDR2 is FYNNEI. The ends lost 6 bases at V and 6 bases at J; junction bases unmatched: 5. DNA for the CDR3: TGTGCCAGCAGCAACAGGGGGCGCGATGAAAAACTGTTTTTT. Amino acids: CASSNRGRDEKLFF.

The CDR3 sequence is CACEVEGHRGADNSPLHF. In DNA form, the CDR3 reads TGTGCCTGTGAGGTCGAGGGACACAGGGGGGCAGATAATTCACCCCTCCACTTT. The rearrangement uses TRBV30 and TRBJ1-6, with 8 positions matching TRBD1. The CDR3 loop spans 18 amino acids. The germline V gene has CDR1 GTSNPN and CDR2 SVGIG (reference sequence). J lost 5 bases, V lost 6 bases, and 18 bases had no gene match. Looking up the rest from reference TRBV30 and TRBJ1-6 gives the full variable domain: SQTIHQWPATLVQPVGSPLSLECTVEGTSNPNLYWYRQAAGRGLQLLFYSVGIGQISSEVPQNLSASRPQDRQFILSSKKLLLSDSGFYLCACEVEGHRGADNSPLHFGNGTRLTVT.

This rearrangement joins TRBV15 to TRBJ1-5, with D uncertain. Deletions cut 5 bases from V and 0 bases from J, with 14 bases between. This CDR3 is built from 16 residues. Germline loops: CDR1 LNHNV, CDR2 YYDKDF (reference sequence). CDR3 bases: TGTGCCACCAGCCCCCGCAGTGCCGATAGCAATCAGCCCCAGCATTTT. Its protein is CATSPRSADSNQPQHF.

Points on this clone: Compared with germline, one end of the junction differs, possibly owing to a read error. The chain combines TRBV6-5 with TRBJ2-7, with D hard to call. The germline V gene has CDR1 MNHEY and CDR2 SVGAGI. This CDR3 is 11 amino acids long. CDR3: CASSHSYEQYF. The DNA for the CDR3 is TGTGCCAGCAGTCACTCCTACGAGCAGTACTTC.

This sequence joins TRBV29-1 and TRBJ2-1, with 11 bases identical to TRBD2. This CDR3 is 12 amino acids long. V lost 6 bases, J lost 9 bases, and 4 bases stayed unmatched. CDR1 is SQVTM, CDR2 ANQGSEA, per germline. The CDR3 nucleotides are TGCAGCGTACTAGCGGGAGAATCTGAGCAGTTCTTC. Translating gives CSVLAGESEQFF.

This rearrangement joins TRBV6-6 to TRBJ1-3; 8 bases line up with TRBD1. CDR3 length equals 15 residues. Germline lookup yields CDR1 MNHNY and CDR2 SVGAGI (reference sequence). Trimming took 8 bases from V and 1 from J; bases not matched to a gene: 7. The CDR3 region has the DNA TGTGCCAGCCTTGGACAGGGCGGTTCTGGAAACACCATATATTTT. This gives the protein CASLGQGGSGNTIYF.

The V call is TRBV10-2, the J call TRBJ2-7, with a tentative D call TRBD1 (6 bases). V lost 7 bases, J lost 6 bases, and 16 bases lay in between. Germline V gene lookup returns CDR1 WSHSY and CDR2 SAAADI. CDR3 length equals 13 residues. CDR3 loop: CASTWTEDREQYF. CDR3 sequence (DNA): TGCGCCAGCACTTGGACAGAAGACCGCGAGCAGTACTTC.

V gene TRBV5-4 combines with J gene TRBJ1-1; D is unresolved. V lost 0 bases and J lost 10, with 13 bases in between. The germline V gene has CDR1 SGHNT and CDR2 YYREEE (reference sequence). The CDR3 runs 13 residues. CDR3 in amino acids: CASSLVEGRVAFF. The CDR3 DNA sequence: TGTGCCAGCAGCTTGGTTGAGGGTAGGGTAGCTTTCTTT.

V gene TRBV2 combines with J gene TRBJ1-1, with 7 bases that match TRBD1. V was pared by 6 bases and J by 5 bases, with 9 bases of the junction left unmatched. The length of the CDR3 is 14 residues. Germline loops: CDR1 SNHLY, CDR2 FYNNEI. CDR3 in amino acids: CASSLQQGRTEAFF. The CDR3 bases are TGTGCCAGCAGCCTGCAACAGGGGAGAACTGAAGCTTTCTTT.

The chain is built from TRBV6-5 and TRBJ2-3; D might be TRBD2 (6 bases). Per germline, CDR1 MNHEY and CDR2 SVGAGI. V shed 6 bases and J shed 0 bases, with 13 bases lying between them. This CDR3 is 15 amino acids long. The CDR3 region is CASSPYSGSTDTQYF. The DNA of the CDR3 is TGTGCCAGCAGCCCGTATAGCGGTAGCACAGATACGCAGTATTTT.

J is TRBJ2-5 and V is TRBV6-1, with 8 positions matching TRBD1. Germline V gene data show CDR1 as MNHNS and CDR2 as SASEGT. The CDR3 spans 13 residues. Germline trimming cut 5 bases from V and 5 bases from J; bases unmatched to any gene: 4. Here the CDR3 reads CASSTGGPETQYF. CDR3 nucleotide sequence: TGTGCCAGCAGTACAGGGGGGCCCGAGACCCAGTACTTC.

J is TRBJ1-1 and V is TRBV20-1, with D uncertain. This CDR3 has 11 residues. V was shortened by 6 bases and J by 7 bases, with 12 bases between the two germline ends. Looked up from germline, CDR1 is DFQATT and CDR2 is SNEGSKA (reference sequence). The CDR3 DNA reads TGCAGTGCCCTGGGCCAGCATGAAGCTTTCTTT. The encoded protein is CSALGQHEAFF.

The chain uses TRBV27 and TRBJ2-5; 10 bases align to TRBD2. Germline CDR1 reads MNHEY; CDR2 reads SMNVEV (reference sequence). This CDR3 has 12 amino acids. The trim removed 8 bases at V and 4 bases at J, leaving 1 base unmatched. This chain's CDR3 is CASASGGETQYF. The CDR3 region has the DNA TGTGCCAGCGCTAGCGGGGGAGAGACCCAGTACTTC.

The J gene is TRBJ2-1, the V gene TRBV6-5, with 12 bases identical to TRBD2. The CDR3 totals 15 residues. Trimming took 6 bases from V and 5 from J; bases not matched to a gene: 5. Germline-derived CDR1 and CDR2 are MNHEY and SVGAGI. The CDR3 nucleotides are TGTGCCAGCAGACGGACTAGCGGGACTCACAATGAGCAGTTCTTC. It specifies CASRRTSGTHNEQFF.

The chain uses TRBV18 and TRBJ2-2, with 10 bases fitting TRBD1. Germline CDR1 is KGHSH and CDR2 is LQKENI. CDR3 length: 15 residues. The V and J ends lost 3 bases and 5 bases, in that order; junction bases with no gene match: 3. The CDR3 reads CASSPGTGETGELFF. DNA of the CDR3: TGTGCCAGCTCACCTGGGACAGGGGAAACCGGGGAGCTGTTTTTT.

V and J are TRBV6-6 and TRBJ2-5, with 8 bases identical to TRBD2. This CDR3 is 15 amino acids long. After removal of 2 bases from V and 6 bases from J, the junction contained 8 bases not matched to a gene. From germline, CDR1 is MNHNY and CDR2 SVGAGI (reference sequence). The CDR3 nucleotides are TGTGCCAGCAGTTACGGGCGGGGGGCCCAGCAGACCCAGTACTTC. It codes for CASSYGRGAQQTQYF.

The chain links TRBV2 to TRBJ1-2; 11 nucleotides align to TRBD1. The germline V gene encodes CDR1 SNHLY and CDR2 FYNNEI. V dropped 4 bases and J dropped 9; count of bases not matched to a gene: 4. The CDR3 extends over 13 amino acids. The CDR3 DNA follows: TGTGCCAGCAGTGTGGGGACAGGGGGGAGCTACACCTTC. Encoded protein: CASSVGTGGSYTF.